This T cell receptor (beta chain) derives from a study of blood T cell repertoires in COVID-19 (TCRdb year 2020). The study in broad terms: Samples from collaborators originated in the United States, Italy and Spain and spanned both the acute and convalescent phases of COVID-19. Where available, HLA class I and class II types were obtained from metadata supplied by the sample provider rather than from assay-based typing. The samples were drawn from two sources: the first 160 participants of the ongoing ImmuneRACE study, and approximately 1,300 subjects contributed by 6 global collaborators. The repertoires were released in a freely available public database meant as a resource for research on the immune response to SARS-CoV-2. The material from the prospective study consisted of cDNA or gDNA derived from T cells, B-cell-depleted T cells, or PBMCs. Subjects who had been exposed to COVID-19, were actively infected with it, or had recovered from it provided the deeply sampled blood TCRbeta repertoires that made up the dataset. Nearly every sample came with metadata listing a de-identified subject ID, COVID-19 status, age in years and sex.

The germline V gene (reference sequence) provides CDR1 LNHDA and CDR2 SQIVND. For this chain, trimming is 5 bases at the V end and 7 bases at the J end, and the number of junction bases without a gene match is 8. The CDR3 spans 16 residues, from the cysteine through the phenylalanine. This entry keeps only the CDR3 DNA: 48 bases, framed from base 1. TCRbeta CDR3 regions were amplified from genomic DNA using the immunoSEQ Assay, a bias-controlled multiplex PCR. As for the authors' bioinformatics: Within the assay, amplification of reference gene primers was used to estimate how many nucleated cells each sample contained. Sequence reads were collapsed and filtered to measure the absolute abundance of every unique TCRbeta CDR3 rearrangement. For each sample, productive Simpson clonality was calculated as the square root of Simpson's diversity index across productive rearrangements. The table comes from immuneACCESS by way of TCRdb, which keeps in-frame sequences with V and J called. Part of the clones is missing from these tables; in studies checked, under half for an unresolved V gene and the rest for unknown reasons. The DNA gave D and trimming, while V, J and clone size come from that table. This sample gives some 70,000 clones in total; around 91% of them show up just once. The leading ten clones occupy 2.5% to 3% of the sample.

This clone was picked up one time. What antigen it recognizes has not been identified. Base qualities were left out, and no much larger clone turns up one base away. The collaborating institutions used their own protocols to collect whole blood in K2EDTA tubes. For TCRbeta analysis, collaborators shipped samples as frozen whole blood, isolated PBMCs, or DNA extracted from either of those sample types. Results and caveats for the whole study, not just this receptor: The quantity of clinical and demographic metadata differed by source and by participant and was supplied without curation.

Sequencing was done on a sample of peripheral blood. The chain couples TRBV19 to TRBJ2-1, with TRBD2 identical over 13 junction bases. This receptor was obtained from a middle-aged man with acute or convalescent COVID-19. The CDR3 protein: CASSASGTSGKNEQFF. The base sequence is TGTGCCAGTAGTGCTTCCGGGACTAGCGGGAAAAATGAGCAGTTCTTC.